This TCR beta chain was captured by sequencing in a study of T-cell reconstitution after alpha-beta-depleted transplantation in children. This CDR3 has 14 residues. Germline values: CDR1 SGHTA, CDR2 FQGNSA. Deletions cut 5 bases from V and 7 bases from J, with 14 bases between. This clonotype was recorded many times. Unique molecular identifiers were used to barcode this TCRbeta library. TCRdb fed the PCR reads into MiXCR, producing one record per CDR3 protein. Of 300,000 to 400,000 distinct CDR3 sequences listed, 10% to 15% were seen once; the top ten hold 3.5% to 4.5%. This clonotype originated in a human donor who donated a stem cell graft to a child with Fanconi anemia. This rearrangement joins TRBV7-2 to TRBJ1-4, with TRBD1 as a possible D gene (6 bases). The sequencing here drew on PBMCs, taken from the stem cell graft. CDR3 in amino acids: CASSQGGASEKLFF. In DNA, the CDR3 is TGTGCCAGCAGCCAAGGGGGAGCGAGTGAAAAACTGTTTTTT.